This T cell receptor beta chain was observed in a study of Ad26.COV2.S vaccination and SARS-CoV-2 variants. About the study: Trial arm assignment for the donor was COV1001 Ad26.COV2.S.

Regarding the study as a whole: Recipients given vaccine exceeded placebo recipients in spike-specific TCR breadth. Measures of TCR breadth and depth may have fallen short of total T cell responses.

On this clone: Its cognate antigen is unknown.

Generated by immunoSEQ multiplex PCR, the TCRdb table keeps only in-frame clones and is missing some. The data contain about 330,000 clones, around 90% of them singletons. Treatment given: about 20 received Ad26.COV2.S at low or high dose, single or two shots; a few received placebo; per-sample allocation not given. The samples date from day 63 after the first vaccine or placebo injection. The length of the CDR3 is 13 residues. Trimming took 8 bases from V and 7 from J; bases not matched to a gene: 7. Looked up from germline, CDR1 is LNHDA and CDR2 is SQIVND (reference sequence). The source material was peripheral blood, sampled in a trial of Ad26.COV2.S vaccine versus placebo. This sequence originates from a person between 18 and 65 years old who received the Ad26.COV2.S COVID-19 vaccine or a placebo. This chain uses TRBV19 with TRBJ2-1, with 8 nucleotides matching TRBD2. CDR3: CASYGRAENEQFF. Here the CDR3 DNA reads TGTGCCAGTTACGGGAGGGCCGAGAATGAGCAGTTCTTC.